Included here is one T cell receptor beta chain sequence, with context. The specificity of this receptor is unknown. No per-base quality is available; no much larger clone lies one base away. Trimming at the junction amounts to 2 bases on V and 6 bases on J, and the germline ends lie 10 bases apart. The CDR3 numbers 12 residues from cysteine through phenylalanine. Of all the DNA, just the CDR3 is kept, 36 bases in frame from base 1. The germline V gene yields SQVTM for CDR1 and ANQGSEA for CDR2. Each collaborating institution followed its own protocols to collect whole blood in K2EDTA tubes. Collaborator samples were shipped for TCRbeta analysis as frozen whole blood, isolated PBMCs, or DNA extracted from either sample type. These data belong to a study of blood T cell repertoires in COVID-19 (dated by TCRdb to the early 2020s). Some background on the complete study: Samples from collaborators originated in the United States, Italy and Spain and spanned both the acute and convalescent phases of COVID-19. The material from the prospective study consisted of cDNA or gDNA derived from T cells, B-cell-depleted T cells, or PBMCs. Deeply sampled blood TCRbeta repertoires from subjects exposed to, actively infected with, or recovered from COVID-19 were included in the dataset. A freely available public database, intended as a resource for researchers studying the immune response to SARS-CoV-2, is where the repertoires were released. The samples were drawn from two sources: the first 160 participants of the ongoing ImmuneRACE study, and over 950 subjects contributed by 6 global collaborators. The sample metadata nearly always contained a de-identified subject ID, COVID-19 status, age in years and sex. Where available, HLA class I and class II types were taken from metadata supplied by the sample provider and were not determined by assay-based typing.

Beyond this particular receptor, the publication reports: The amount of clinical and demographic metadata varied by source and participant and was provided uncurated.

TCRbeta CDR3 regions were amplified from genomic DNA by means of the immunoSEQ Assay, a bias-controlled multiplex PCR. In the paper's pipeline: The number of nucleated cells in each sample was estimated by amplification of reference gene primers within the assay. To quantify the absolute abundance of each unique TCRbeta CDR3 rearrangement, sequence reads were collapsed and filtered. For each sample, productive Simpson clonality was calculated as the square root of Simpson's diversity index across productive rearrangements. Drawn from immuneACCESS, this table holds only the in-frame rearrangements with V and J called that TCRdb kept. Clones are partly lost; checked studies trace under half to an unresolved V gene and leave the rest unexplained. That table is the source of V, J and clone size, and D and trimming were worked out from the DNA. This sample lists roughly 200,000 clones; roughly 90% were detected once. The top ten clonotypes cover 1.5% to 2% of the sample.

Rearrangement joined TRBV29-1 to TRBJ1-2; no D segment can be confidently identified. The origin of this receptor is a man younger than 35 with active or convalescent COVID-19. The sample comprised peripheral blood. The CDR3 reads as follows: CSVELRGDGYTF. The bases read TGCAGCGTTGAACTTCGAGGAGATGGCTACACCTTC.